The rows below give T cell receptor beta chains drawn from one sample of a study of radiation and T cells in renal cell carcinoma. Sequencing was performed with immunoSEQ multiplex PCR; in TCRdb, only in-frame clones are kept and a portion is missing. The data contain under 55,000 clones, 75% to 85% of them seen just once; the ten biggest clones take up 30% to 35%. Sequencing used blood, obtained from a patient whose treatment included radiotherapy and nephrectomy. These receptors all come from an older woman with renal cell carcinoma. Each CDR3 is given with its conserved first and last residue. D genes are given only for firm matches. Only part of the rows carry a size: once, few, many, or a class if the clone is expanded.

CDR3nt: TGTGCCAGCAGCCTATCAGCGGTCCCAGGGACCCAGTACTTC
CDR3aa: CASSLSAVPGTQYF
j_gene: TRBJ2-5
v_gene: TRBV5-8
d_gene: NA
abundance: NA

CDR3nt: TGCGCCAGCAGCTTGGTTTTGGCCCCCGGCGGTGGGGAGCTGTTTTTT
CDR3aa: CASSLVLAPGGGELFF
j_gene: TRBJ2-2
v_gene: TRBV5-1
d_gene: NA
abundance: few

CDR3nt: TGTGCCAGCAGCTTATCAGGTGTGGGGACTGAAGCTTTCTTT
CDR3aa: CASSLSGVGTEAFF
j_gene: TRBJ1-1
v_gene: TRBV5-8
d_gene: NA
abundance: NA

CDR3nt: TGCGCCAGCAGCAGGAGGGGGGAGACTAGCACAGATACGCAGTATTTT
CDR3aa: CASSRRGETSTDTQYF
j_gene: TRBJ2-3
v_gene: TRBV5-1
d_gene: NA
abundance: once

CDR3nt: TGTGCCAGCAGCTTGGGCACCCTAGGGGGGACTGAAGCTTTCTTT
CDR3aa: CASSLGTLGGTEAFF
j_gene: TRBJ1-1
v_gene: TRBV13
d_gene: NA
abundance: few

CDR3nt: TGTGCCAGCAGCTTACAGGGGGCGAACACCGGGGAGCTGTTTTTT
CDR3aa: CASSLQGANTGELFF
j_gene: TRBJ2-2
v_gene: TRBV7-6
d_gene: TRBD1
abundance: NA

CDR3nt: TGCGCCAGCAGCTTGGGTGGACAGGGGTCACCCCTCCACTTT
CDR3aa: CASSLGGQGSPLHF
j_gene: TRBJ1-6
v_gene: TRBV5-1
d_gene: TRBD1
abundance: once

CDR3nt: TGTGCCAGCAGCATGGGACCAGTCGGGGAGCTGTTTTTT
CDR3aa: CASSMGPVGELFF
j_gene: TRBJ2-2
v_gene: TRBV13
d_gene: NA
abundance: few

CDR3nt: TGTGCCAGCAGCAAGGGGCTGAACACTGAAGCTTTCTTT
CDR3aa: CASSKGLNTEAFF
j_gene: TRBJ1-1
v_gene: TRBV6-6
d_gene: NA
abundance: few

CDR3nt: TGTGCCTGGAGTGTAAGCGAGACCCAGTACTTC
CDR3aa: CAWSVSETQYF
j_gene: TRBJ2-5
v_gene: TRBV30
d_gene: NA
abundance: NA

CDR3nt: TGTGCCAGCAGACAAGGATTAACAGGATGGGCGGGAAACACCATATATTTT
CDR3aa: CASRQGLTGWAGNTIYF
j_gene: TRBJ1-3
v_gene: TRBV4-2
d_gene: NA
abundance: NA

CDR3nt: TGTGCCAGCAGCGACTTAGCGGGAGACTACGAGCAGTACTTC
CDR3aa: CASSDLAGDYEQYF
j_gene: TRBJ2-7
v_gene: TRBV6-5
d_gene: TRBD2
abundance: once

CDR3nt: TGTGCCAGCAGCCCCAGAGGGCGGACAACTTCAGATACGCAGTATTTT
CDR3aa: CASSPRGRTTSDTQYF
j_gene: TRBJ2-3
v_gene: TRBV7-3
d_gene: NA
abundance: NA

CDR3nt: TGTGCCAGTAGGCCCCTCGGGGGTCAGAGTAGCAATCAGCCCCAGCATTTT
CDR3aa: CASRPLGGQSSNQPQHF
j_gene: TRBJ1-5
v_gene: TRBV19
d_gene: NA
abundance: NA

CDR3nt: TGTGCCAGTAAGGGGGACCAACTCATTTTT
CDR3aa: CASKGDQLIF
j_gene: TRBJ2-3
v_gene: TRBV19
d_gene: NA
abundance: NA

CDR3nt: TGTGCCAGCAGCTGGGGGGACAGGCTCAATCAGCCCCAGCATTTT
CDR3aa: CASSWGDRLNQPQHF
j_gene: TRBJ1-5
v_gene: TRBV7-2
d_gene: TRBD1
abundance: NA

CDR3nt: TGTGCCAGCAGCCGCCGACTAGCGGGAGCGCCGGGAGATACGCAGTATTTT
CDR3aa: CASSRRLAGAPGDTQYF
j_gene: TRBJ2-3
v_gene: TRBV7-2
d_gene: TRBD2
abundance: once

CDR3nt: TGTGCCAGCAGCCCGGGGACAGAATCTAGCACAGATACGCAGTATTTT
CDR3aa: CASSPGTESSTDTQYF
j_gene: TRBJ2-3
v_gene: TRBV7-2
d_gene: TRBD1
abundance: NA

CDR3nt: TGCAGCGTTGCAGATTACGAGCAGTACTTC
CDR3aa: CSVADYEQYF
j_gene: TRBJ2-7
v_gene: TRBV29-1
d_gene: NA
abundance: once

CDR3nt: TGCGCCAGCAGTGAGGACAGGTTCAATCAGCCCCAGCATTTT
CDR3aa: CASSEDRFNQPQHF
j_gene: TRBJ1-5
v_gene: TRBV10-2
d_gene: NA
abundance: NA

CDR3nt: TGCGCCAGCAGTCTTTCGGGAAACACCGGGGAGCTGTTTTTT
CDR3aa: CASSLSGNTGELFF
j_gene: TRBJ2-2
v_gene: TRBV5-1
d_gene: NA
abundance: few

CDR3nt: TGTGCCAGCAGCGACGTAGCCCCAGATATTGGGTACAATGAGCAGTTCTTC
CDR3aa: CASSDVAPDIGYNEQFF
j_gene: TRBJ2-1
v_gene: TRBV9
d_gene: NA
abundance: NA

CDR3nt: TGTGCCAGCAGTTTATGGGGGGAGGACACTGAAGCTTTCTTT
CDR3aa: CASSLWGEDTEAFF
j_gene: TRBJ1-1
v_gene: TRBV27
d_gene: NA
abundance: NA

CDR3nt: TGCGCCAGCAGCCCTGGACAGGGGGCGGGCTATGGCTACACCTTC
CDR3aa: CASSPGQGAGYGYTF
j_gene: TRBJ1-2
v_gene: TRBV5-1
d_gene: TRBD1
abundance: NA

CDR3nt: TGTGCCACCAGGATGCGGGGGGGTCCCTACAATGAGCAGTTCTTC
CDR3aa: CATRMRGGPYNEQFF
j_gene: TRBJ2-1
v_gene: TRBV15
d_gene: TRBD2
abundance: NA

CDR3nt: TGTGCCTGGAGTGATCGGATCGGGGAGCTGTTTTTT
CDR3aa: CAWSDRIGELFF
j_gene: TRBJ2-2
v_gene: TRBV30
d_gene: NA
abundance: NA

CDR3nt: TGTGCCAGCAGTTTCGCCCGAGGTTCCATGGGTTCACCCCTCCACTTT
CDR3aa: CASSFARGSMGSPLHF
j_gene: TRBJ1-6
v_gene: TRBV28
d_gene: NA
abundance: NA

CDR3nt: TGTGCCAGCTCACCTGCGGGGGCGCCCTCCTACGAGCAGTACTTC
CDR3aa: CASSPAGAPSYEQYF
j_gene: TRBJ2-7
v_gene: TRBV18
d_gene: NA
abundance: NA

CDR3nt: TGTGCCAGCAGCTTATGGACAGGGGGAGATACGCAGTATTTT
CDR3aa: CASSLWTGGDTQYF
j_gene: TRBJ2-3
v_gene: TRBV7-2
d_gene: TRBD1
abundance: NA

CDR3nt: TGTGCCAGCAAGACAGGCGGCTATGGCTACACCTTC
CDR3aa: CASKTGGYGYTF
j_gene: TRBJ1-2
v_gene: TRBV28
d_gene: NA
abundance: once

CDR3nt: TGCGCCAGCAGCCAATGGGCCACGGGCACTGAAGCTTTCTTT
CDR3aa: CASSQWATGTEAFF
j_gene: TRBJ1-1
v_gene: TRBV4-1
d_gene: NA
abundance: NA

CDR3nt: TGTGCCAGCAGCCCCTTGACAGAAGCTTTCTTT
CDR3aa: CASSPLTEAFF
j_gene: TRBJ1-1
v_gene: TRBV14
d_gene: NA
abundance: NA

CDR3nt: TGTGCCTGGAGTACAGGGGGAGATATCACAGATACGCAGTATTTT
CDR3aa: CAWSTGGDITDTQYF
j_gene: TRBJ2-3
v_gene: TRBV30
d_gene: TRBD1
abundance: NA

CDR3nt: TGTGCCAGCAGCTTAAAACGGGACAGCCTTTATGGCTACACCTTC
CDR3aa: CASSLKRDSLYGYTF
j_gene: TRBJ1-2
v_gene: TRBV9
d_gene: TRBD1
abundance: NA

CDR3nt: TGTGCCAGCAGTGACGGGCTAGCGGGGGGTACGCAGTATTTT
CDR3aa: CASSDGLAGGTQYF
j_gene: TRBJ2-3
v_gene: TRBV6-1
d_gene: TRBD2
abundance: NA

CDR3nt: TGTGCCAGCAGGATGGATAGCGGCAACTCCTACAATGAGCAGTTCTTC
CDR3aa: CASRMDSGNSYNEQFF
j_gene: TRBJ2-1
v_gene: TRBV2
d_gene: NA
abundance: NA